Listed below are T cell receptor beta chains from one sample, sequenced in a study of early T cells in non-severe SARS-CoV-2 infection. TCRdb used MiXCR to reprocess the 5' RACE reads, holding one entry per CDR3 protein. The table lists some 40,000 distinct CDR3 sequences, 4.5% to 5% of them singletons. What was sequenced was whole blood. Receptors were obtained from an adult who was a healthcare worker with PCR-confirmed SARS-CoV-2 infection or an uninfected control (not recorded which). Each CDR3 is given with its conserved first and last residue. Each record gives: CDR3 DNA, CDR3 protein, V gene, J gene, D gene, clone size. A D gene is named only where the DNA matches it firmly. A row's size may be missing; if present it is once, few, many or a size class.

CDR3nt: TGCAGCGTTGGGACAGGGGTATCCGTGCAGTACTTC
CDR3aa: CSVGTGVSVQYF
v_gene: TRBV29-1
j_gene: TRBJ2-7
d_gene: TRBD1
abundance: many

CDR3nt: TGTGCCAGCAGCCTAAGGGCGACTTACGAGCAGTACTTC
CDR3aa: CASSLRATYEQYF
v_gene: TRBV7-2
j_gene: TRBJ2-7
d_gene: NA
abundance: many

CDR3nt: TGTGCCAGCAGTGATGGCGGACTAGCGGGAGATGAGCAGTTCTTC
CDR3aa: CASSDGGLAGDEQFF
v_gene: TRBV2
j_gene: TRBJ2-1
d_gene: TRBD2
abundance: NA

CDR3nt: TGCAGTGCTAGTGCAGTAAGTGGGACAGTCTACGAGCAGTACTTC
CDR3aa: CSASAVSGTVYEQYF
v_gene: TRBV20-1
j_gene: TRBJ2-7
d_gene: TRBD1
abundance: many

CDR3nt: TGTGCCAGCAGCAAGGACATTCCCTACGAGCAGTACTTC
CDR3aa: CASSKDIPYEQYF
v_gene: TRBV11-2
j_gene: TRBJ2-7
d_gene: NA
abundance: medium-sized

CDR3nt: TGTGCCACCGGGTCACAGGGGGATACGCAGTATTTT
CDR3aa: CATGSQGDTQYF
v_gene: TRBV10-3
j_gene: TRBJ2-3
d_gene: TRBD1
abundance: NA

CDR3nt: TGCAGCGTTGAAGTAGGAGTGACAGATACGCAGTATTTT
CDR3aa: CSVEVGVTDTQYF
v_gene: TRBV29-1
j_gene: TRBJ2-3
d_gene: NA
abundance: NA

CDR3nt: TGCGCCAGCAGCCAACCGGGACAGGGGCGCTATGGCTACACCTTC
CDR3aa: CASSQPGQGRYGYTF
v_gene: TRBV4-1
j_gene: TRBJ1-2
d_gene: TRBD1
abundance: many

CDR3nt: TGTGCCAGCAGCGCCTCTAGCGGGAGGGCCGGGGAGCTGTTTTTT
CDR3aa: CASSASSGRAGELFF
v_gene: TRBV13
j_gene: TRBJ2-2
d_gene: TRBD2
abundance: many

CDR3nt: TGTGCCAGTTTGCTTCGGGGGATCGGCTTAGAGACCCAGTACTTC
CDR3aa: CASLLRGIGLETQYF
v_gene: TRBV3-1
j_gene: TRBJ2-5
d_gene: NA
abundance: NA

CDR3nt: TGTGCCAGCACCCCGGGACAGGGGGCTTACAATGAGCAGTTCTTC
CDR3aa: CASTPGQGAYNEQFF
v_gene: TRBV11-2
j_gene: TRBJ2-1
d_gene: TRBD1
abundance: many

CDR3nt: TGTGCCAGCAGTCCGGGACAGGAGTACTACGAGCAGTACTTC
CDR3aa: CASSPGQEYYEQYF
v_gene: TRBV12-3/TRBV12-4
j_gene: TRBJ2-7
d_gene: TRBD1
abundance: medium-sized

CDR3nt: TGTGCCGGGAGCAGGGGGCGAGAGACCCAGTACTTC
CDR3aa: CAGSRGRETQYF
v_gene: TRBV2
j_gene: TRBJ2-5
d_gene: TRBD1
abundance: NA

CDR3nt: TGTGCCAGCAGCCAAGGAACCGGGACAGGGTCCTACGAGCAGTACTTC
CDR3aa: CASSQGTGTGSYEQYF
v_gene: TRBV4-2
j_gene: TRBJ2-7
d_gene: TRBD1
abundance: NA

CDR3nt: TGCAGTGCTACTAATTCGGACAGGGGGCGTTTAGATACGCAGTATTTT
CDR3aa: CSATNSDRGRLDTQYF
v_gene: TRBV20-1
j_gene: TRBJ2-3
d_gene: TRBD1
abundance: many

CDR3nt: TGTGCCAGCAGCAACATCCCCCTTGGATTAGCGGGGGGCTACGAGCAGTACTTC
CDR3aa: CASSNIPLGLAGGYEQYF
v_gene: TRBV5-6
j_gene: TRBJ2-7
d_gene: TRBD2
abundance: NA

CDR3nt: TGTGCCTGGAGGGGGTATGGTGAAGCTTTCTTT
CDR3aa: CAWRGYGEAFF
v_gene: TRBV30
j_gene: TRBJ1-1
d_gene: NA
abundance: many

CDR3nt: TGTGCCAGTAGTATGTATGTAATGAACACTGAAGCTTTCTTT
CDR3aa: CASSMYVMNTEAFF
v_gene: TRBV19
j_gene: TRBJ1-1
d_gene: NA
abundance: NA

CDR3nt: TGTGCCAGCAGTTTTTTTCAGGGGAGCTATGGCTACACCTTC
CDR3aa: CASSFFQGSYGYTF
v_gene: TRBV12-3/TRBV12-4
j_gene: TRBJ1-2
d_gene: NA
abundance: few

CDR3nt: TGTGCCAGCACTAGAGGGTACGAGCAGTACTTC
CDR3aa: CASTRGYEQYF
v_gene: TRBV6-5
j_gene: TRBJ2-7
d_gene: NA
abundance: medium-sized

CDR3nt: TGTGCCAGCAGCTCTTACTACTCCAAGAACACCGGGGAGCTGTTTTTT
CDR3aa: CASSSYYSKNTGELFF
v_gene: TRBV5-4
j_gene: TRBJ2-2
d_gene: NA
abundance: many

CDR3nt: TGTGCCAGCTCACCACCGGGGGAAGAGACCCAGTACTTC
CDR3aa: CASSPPGEETQYF
v_gene: TRBV18
j_gene: TRBJ2-5
d_gene: NA
abundance: NA

CDR3nt: TGTGCCAGCAGCTTAGACCCTAGCGCGAACACCGGGGAGCTGTTTTTT
CDR3aa: CASSLDPSANTGELFF
v_gene: TRBV7-2
j_gene: TRBJ2-2
d_gene: NA
abundance: NA

CDR3nt: TGTGCCAGCAGCCCGAGAGCAAACTACGAGCAGTACTTC
CDR3aa: CASSPRANYEQYF
v_gene: TRBV11-2
j_gene: TRBJ2-7
d_gene: NA
abundance: many